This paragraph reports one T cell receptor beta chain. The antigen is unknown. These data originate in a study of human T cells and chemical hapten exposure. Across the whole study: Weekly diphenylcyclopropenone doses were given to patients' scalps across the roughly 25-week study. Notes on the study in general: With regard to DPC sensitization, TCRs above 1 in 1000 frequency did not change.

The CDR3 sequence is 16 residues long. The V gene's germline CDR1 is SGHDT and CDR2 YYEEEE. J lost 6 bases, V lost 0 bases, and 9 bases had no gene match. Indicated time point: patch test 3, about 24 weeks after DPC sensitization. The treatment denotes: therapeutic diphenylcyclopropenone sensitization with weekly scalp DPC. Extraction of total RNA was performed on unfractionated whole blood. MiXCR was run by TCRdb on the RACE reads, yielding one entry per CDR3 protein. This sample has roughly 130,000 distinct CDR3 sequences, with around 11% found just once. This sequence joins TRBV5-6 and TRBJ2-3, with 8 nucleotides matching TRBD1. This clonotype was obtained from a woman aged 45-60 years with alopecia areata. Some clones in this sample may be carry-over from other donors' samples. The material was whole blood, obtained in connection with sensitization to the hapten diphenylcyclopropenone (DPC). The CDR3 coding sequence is TGTGCCAGCAGCTTGGTGGACAGGGTAGGACCGGATACGCAGTATTTT. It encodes CASSLVDRVGPDTQYF.